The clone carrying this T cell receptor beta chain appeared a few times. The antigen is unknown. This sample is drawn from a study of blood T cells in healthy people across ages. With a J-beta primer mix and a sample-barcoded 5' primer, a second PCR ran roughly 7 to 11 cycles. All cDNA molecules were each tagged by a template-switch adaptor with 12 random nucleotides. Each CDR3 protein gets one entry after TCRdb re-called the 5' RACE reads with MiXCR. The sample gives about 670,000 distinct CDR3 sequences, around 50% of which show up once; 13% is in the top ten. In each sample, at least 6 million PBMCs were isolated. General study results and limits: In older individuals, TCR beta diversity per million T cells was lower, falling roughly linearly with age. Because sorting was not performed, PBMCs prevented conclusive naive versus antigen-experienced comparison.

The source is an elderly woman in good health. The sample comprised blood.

The CDR3 DNA reads TGTGCCAGCAGTTTAGGGACTAGCGGGTATACGCAGTATTTT. Protein sequence: CASSLGTSGYTQYF. V gene TRBV28 combines with J gene TRBJ2-3; 12 bases match TRBD2. Germline trimming cut 2 bases from V and 7 bases from J; bases unmatched to any gene: 1. The CDR3 is 14 residues long. Germline V gives CDR1 MDHEN, CDR2 SYDVKM.